This entry is about one TCR beta chain. Its matching antigen is unknown. V was cut by 5 bases and J by 5 bases, with 12 bases left in between. Germline V gene lookup returns CDR1 SSHAT and CDR2 FNYEAQ (reference sequence). The CDR3 extends over 13 amino acids. The source of the sample is a study of beta chain features in type 1 diabetes. Study-wide findings and caveats: Cells with high TCR expression could be over-represented by cDNA sequencing. For patients, the naive, central memory and Treg TCRB repertoires appeared more alike than for healthy donors.

Every isolated RNA sample was fully reverse transcribed, so sequencing captured expressed TCRB transcripts. The table came from immunoSEQ multiplex PCR; TCRdb's copy has only in-frame clones and leaves some out. The sample has about 290,000 clones; about 8.5% are singletons. The TCR originated in a young woman in good health. The V and J genes are TRBV7-7 and TRBJ2-5, with no clear D. Source material: central memory CD4+ T cells from blood. The DNA of the CDR3 is TGTGCCAGCAGCCTAACACCCGGGGAGACCCAGTACTTC. This codes for CASSLTPGETQYF.